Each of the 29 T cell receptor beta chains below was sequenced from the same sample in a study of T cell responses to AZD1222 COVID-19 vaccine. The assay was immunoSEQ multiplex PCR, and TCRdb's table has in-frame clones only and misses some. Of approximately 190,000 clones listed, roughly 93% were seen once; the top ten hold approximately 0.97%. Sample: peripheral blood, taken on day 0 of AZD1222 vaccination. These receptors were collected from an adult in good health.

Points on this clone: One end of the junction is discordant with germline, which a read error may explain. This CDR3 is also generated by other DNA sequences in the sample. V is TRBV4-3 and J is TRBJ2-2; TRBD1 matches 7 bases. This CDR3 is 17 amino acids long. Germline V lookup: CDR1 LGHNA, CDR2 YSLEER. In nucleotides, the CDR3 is TGCGCCAGCAGCAAACTAGGGGGCGGGCCGAACACCGGAGAGCTGTTTTTT. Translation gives CASSKLGGGPNTGELFF.

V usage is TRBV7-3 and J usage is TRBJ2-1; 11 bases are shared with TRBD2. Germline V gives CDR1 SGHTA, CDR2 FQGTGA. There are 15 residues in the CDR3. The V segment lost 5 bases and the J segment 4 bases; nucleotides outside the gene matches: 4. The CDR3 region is CASSPGTSGYNEQFF. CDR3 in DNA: TGTGCCAGCAGCCCAGGGACTAGCGGATACAATGAGCAGTTCTTC. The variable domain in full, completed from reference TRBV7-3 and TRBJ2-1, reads GAGVSQTPSNKVTEKGKYVELRCDPISGHTALYWYRQSLGQGPEFLIYFQGTGAADDSGLPNDRFFAVRPEGSVSTLKIQRTERGDSAVYLCASSPGTSGYNEQFFGPGTRLTVL.

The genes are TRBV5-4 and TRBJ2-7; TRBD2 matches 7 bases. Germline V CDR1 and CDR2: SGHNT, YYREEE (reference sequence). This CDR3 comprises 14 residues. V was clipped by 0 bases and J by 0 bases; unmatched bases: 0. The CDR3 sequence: CASSLAGGSYEQYF. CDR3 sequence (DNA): TGTGCCAGCAGCTTGGCGGGGGGCTCCTACGAGCAGTACTTC.

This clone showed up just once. The CDR3 sequence: CASSHRSSRTSGNTGELFF. In DNA, the CDR3 is TGCGCCAGCAGCCACAGGTCATCCCGGACTAGCGGGAACACCGGGGAGCTGTTTTTT. The V call is TRBV4-1, the J call TRBJ2-2; 10 nucleotides line up with TRBD2. The length of the CDR3 is 19 residues. J lost 1 base, V lost 3 bases, and 11 bases had no gene match. Germline values: CDR1 MGHRA, CDR2 YSYEKL.

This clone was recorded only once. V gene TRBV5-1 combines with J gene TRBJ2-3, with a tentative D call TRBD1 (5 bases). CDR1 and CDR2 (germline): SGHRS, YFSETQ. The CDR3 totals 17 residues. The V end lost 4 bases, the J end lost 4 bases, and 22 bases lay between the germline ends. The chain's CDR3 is CASSIYGHGQVADTQYF. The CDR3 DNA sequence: TGCGCCAGCAGCATTTACGGACACGGCCAGGTGGCAGATACGCAGTATTTT. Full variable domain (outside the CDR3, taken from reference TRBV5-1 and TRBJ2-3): KAGVTQTPRYLIKTRGQQVTLSCSPISGHRSVSWYQQTPGQGLQFLFEYFSETQRNKGNFPGRFSGRQFSNSRSEMNVSTLELGDSALYLCASSIYGHGQVADTQYFGPGTRLTVL.

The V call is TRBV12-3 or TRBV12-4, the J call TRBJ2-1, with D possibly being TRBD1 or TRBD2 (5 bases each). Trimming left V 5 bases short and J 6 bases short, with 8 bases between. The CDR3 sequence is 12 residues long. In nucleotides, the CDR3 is TGTGCCAGCAGTACTGGGGGCAATGAGCAGTTCTTC. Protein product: CASSTGGNEQFF.

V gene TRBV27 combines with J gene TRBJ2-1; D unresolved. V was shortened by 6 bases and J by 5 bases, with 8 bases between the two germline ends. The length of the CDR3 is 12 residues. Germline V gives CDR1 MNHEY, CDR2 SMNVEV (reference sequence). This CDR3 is CASRGMHNEQFF. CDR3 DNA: TGTGCCAGCAGGGGCATGCACAATGAGCAGTTCTTC.

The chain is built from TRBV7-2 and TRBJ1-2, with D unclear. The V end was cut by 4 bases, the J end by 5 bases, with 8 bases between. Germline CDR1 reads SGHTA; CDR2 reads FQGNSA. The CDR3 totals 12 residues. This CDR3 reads CASSSTGYGYTF. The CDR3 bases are TGTGCCAGCAGCTCGACTGGGTATGGCTACACCTTC.

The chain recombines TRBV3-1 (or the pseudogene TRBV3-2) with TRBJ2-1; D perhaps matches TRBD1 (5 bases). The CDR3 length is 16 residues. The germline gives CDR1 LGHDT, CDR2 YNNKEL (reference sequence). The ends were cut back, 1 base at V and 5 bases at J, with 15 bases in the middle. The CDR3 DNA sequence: TGTGCCAGCAGCCAAGTAACCCAGACAGTAAACAATGAGCAGTTCTTC. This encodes CASSQVTQTVNNEQFF.

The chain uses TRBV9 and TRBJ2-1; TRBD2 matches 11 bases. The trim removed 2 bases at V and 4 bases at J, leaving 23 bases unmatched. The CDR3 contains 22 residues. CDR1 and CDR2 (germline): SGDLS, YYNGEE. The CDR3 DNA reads TGTGCCAGCAGCGTCCAAAATCCTAATAGCGGGAGGGCGGACGAATTTTACAATGAGCAGTTCTTC. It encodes CASSVQNPNSGRADEFYNEQFF.

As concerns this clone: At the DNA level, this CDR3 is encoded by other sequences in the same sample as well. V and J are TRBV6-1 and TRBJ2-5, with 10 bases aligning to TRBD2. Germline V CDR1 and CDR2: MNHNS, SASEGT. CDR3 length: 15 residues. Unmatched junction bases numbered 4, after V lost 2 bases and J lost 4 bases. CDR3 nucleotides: TGTGCCAGCAGTGAATTAGCGGGGGGAGGAGAGACCCAGTACTTC. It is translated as CASSELAGGGETQYF.

CDR3 amino acids: CASLDRGTYNEQFF. Written as DNA, the CDR3 is TGTGCCAGCCTTGACAGGGGGACCTACAATGAGCAGTTCTTC. This chain links TRBV28 with TRBJ2-1, with 9 bases that match TRBD1. This CDR3 has 14 amino acids. Germline assignment: CDR1 MDHEN and CDR2 SYDVKM. Trimming at V came to 8 bases and at J to 2 bases, leaving 4 bases not matched to a gene.

In nucleotides, the CDR3 is TGTGCCATCAGTGAGTCGATACTAGCCGGTAGGGAAAAACTGTTTTTT. The encoded protein is CAISESILAGREKLFF. The chain links TRBV10-3 to TRBJ1-4; no clear D gene. The CDR3 has 16 residues. CDR1 and CDR2 from the germline V gene are ENHRY and SYGVKD. The V and J ends lost 0 bases and 8 bases respectively, with 16 bases between them.

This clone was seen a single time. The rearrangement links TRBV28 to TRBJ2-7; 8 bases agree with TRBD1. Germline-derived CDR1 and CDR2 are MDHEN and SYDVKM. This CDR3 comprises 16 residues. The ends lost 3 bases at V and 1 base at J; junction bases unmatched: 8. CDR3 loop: CASSFDSRQGSYEQYF. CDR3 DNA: TGTGCCAGCAGTTTTGATTCTCGACAGGGGTCCTACGAGCAGTACTTC. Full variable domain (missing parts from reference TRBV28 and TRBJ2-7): DVKVTQSSRYLVKRTGEKVFLECVQDMDHENMFWYRQDPGLGLRLIYFSYDVKMKEKGDIPEGYSVSREKKERFSLILESASTNQTSMYLCASSFDSRQGSYEQYFGPGTRLTVT.

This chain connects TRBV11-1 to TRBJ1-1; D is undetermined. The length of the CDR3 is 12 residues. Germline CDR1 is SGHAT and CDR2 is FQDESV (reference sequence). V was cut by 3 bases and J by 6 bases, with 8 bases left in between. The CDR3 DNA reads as TGTGCCAGCAGCTTCGGTGGGGCTGAAGCTTTCTTT. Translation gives CASSFGGAEAFF.

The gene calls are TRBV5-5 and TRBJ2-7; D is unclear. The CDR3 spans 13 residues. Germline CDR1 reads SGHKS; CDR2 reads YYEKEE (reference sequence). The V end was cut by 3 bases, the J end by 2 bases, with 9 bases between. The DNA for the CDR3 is TGTGCCAGCAGCTCCATTCGTGCCTACGAGCAGTACTTC. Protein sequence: CASSSIRAYEQYF.

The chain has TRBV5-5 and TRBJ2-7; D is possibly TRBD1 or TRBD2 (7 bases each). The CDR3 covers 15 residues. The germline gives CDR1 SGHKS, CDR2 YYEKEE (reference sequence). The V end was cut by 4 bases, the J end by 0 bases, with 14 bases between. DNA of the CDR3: TGTGCCAGCAGCCGCGGGGGACAGATCTCCTACGAGCAGTACTTC. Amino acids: CASSRGGQISYEQYF.

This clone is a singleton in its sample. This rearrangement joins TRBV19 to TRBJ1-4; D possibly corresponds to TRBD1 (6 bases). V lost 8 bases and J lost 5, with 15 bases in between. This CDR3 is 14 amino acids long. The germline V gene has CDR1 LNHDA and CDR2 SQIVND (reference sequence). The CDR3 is CASSQQGGNEKLFF. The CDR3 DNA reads TGTGCCAGTTCCCAACAGGGCGGAAATGAAAAACTGTTTTTT. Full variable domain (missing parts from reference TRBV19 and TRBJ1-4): DGGITQSPKYLFRKEGQNVTLSCEQNLNHDAMYWYRQDPGQGLRLIYYSQIVNDFQKGDIAEGYSVSREKKESFPLTVTSAQKNPTAFYLCASSQQGGNEKLFFGSGTQLSVL.

The CDR3 DNA sequence: TGTGCCAGCAGCCGGGCAGGGAAAACCTACGAGCAGTACTTC. Encoded protein: CASSRAGKTYEQYF. The chain links TRBV6-5 to TRBJ2-7; TRBD1 might be the D (5 bases). Germline V gene data show CDR1 as MNHEY and CDR2 as SVGAGI. The V end was cut by 6 bases, the J end by 2 bases, with 14 bases between. The CDR3 totals 14 residues.

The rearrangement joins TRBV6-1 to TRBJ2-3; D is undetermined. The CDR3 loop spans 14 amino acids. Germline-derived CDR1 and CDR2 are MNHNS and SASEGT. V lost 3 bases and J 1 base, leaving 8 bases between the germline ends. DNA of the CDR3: TGTGCCAGCAGTGAGGGGATTGGCACAGATACGCAGTATTTT. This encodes CASSEGIGTDTQYF.

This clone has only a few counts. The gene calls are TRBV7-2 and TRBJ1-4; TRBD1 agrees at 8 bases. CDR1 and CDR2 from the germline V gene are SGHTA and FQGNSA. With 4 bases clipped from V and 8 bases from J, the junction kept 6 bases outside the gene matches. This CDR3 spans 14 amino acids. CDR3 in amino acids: CASSYPGGREKLFF. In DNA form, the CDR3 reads TGTGCCAGCAGCTATCCAGGGGGCCGGGAAAAACTGTTTTTT. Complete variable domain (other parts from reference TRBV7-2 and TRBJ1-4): GAGVSQSPSNKVTEKGKDVELRCDPISGHTALYWYRQSLGQGLEFLIYFQGNSAPDKSGLPSDRFSAERTGGSVSTLTIQRTQQEDSAVYLCASSYPGGREKLFFGSGTQLSVL.

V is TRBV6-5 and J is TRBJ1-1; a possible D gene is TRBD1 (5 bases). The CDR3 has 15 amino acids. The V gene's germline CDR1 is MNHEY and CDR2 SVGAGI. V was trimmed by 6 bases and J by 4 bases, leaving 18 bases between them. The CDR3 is CASRERTIGGTEAFF. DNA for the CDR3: TGTGCCAGCAGAGAGAGGACTATCGGGGGCACTGAAGCTTTCTTT.

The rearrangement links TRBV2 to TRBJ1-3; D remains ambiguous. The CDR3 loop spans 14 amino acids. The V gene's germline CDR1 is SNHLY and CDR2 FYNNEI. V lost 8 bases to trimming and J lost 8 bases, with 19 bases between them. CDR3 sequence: CASHEIRSVDTIYF. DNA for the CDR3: TGTGCCAGCCATGAAATACGTAGCGTGGACACCATATATTTT.

The CDR3 coding sequence is TGTGCCAGCAGTTCCACCCCCGACACCCGGAACACTGAAGCTTTCTTT. Residues: CASSSTPDTRNTEAFF. The chain employs TRBV27 and TRBJ1-1; D uncertain. This CDR3 comprises 16 residues. The V gene lost 4 bases and the J gene lost 1 base, with 16 bases spanning the gap. Germline assignment: CDR1 MNHEY and CDR2 SMNVEV (reference sequence).

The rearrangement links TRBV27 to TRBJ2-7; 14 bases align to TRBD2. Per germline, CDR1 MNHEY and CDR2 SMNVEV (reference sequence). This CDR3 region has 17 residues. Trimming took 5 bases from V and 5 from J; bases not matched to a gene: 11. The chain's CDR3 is CASSLGTSGGPLHEQYF. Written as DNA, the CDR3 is TGTGCCAGCAGTCTGGGGACTAGCGGGGGACCCTTGCACGAGCAGTACTTC.

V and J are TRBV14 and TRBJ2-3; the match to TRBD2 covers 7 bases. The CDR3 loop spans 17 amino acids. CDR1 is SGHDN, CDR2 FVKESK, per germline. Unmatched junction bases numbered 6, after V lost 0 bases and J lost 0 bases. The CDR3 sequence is CASSQEGAGSSTDTQYF. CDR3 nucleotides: TGTGCCAGCAGCCAAGAAGGAGCGGGGTCAAGCACAGATACGCAGTATTTT.

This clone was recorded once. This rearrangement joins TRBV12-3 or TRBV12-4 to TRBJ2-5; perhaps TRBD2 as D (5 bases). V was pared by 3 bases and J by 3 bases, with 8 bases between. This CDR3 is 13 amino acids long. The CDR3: CASSFRGKETQYF. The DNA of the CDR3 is TGTGCCAGCAGTTTCCGGGGAAAAGAGACCCAGTACTTC.

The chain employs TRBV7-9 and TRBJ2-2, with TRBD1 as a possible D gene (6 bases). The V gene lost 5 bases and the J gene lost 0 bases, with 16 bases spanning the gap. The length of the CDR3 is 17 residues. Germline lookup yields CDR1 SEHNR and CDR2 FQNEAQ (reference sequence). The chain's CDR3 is CASSKPGTLTNTGELFF. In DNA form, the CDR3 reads TGTGCCAGCAGCAAACCCGGGACACTAACGAACACCGGGGAGCTGTTTTTT.

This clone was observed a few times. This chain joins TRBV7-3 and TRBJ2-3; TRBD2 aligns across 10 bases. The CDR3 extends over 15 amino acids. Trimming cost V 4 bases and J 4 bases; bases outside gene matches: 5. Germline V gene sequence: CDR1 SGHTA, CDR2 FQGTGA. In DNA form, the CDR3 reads TGTGCCAGCAGCTACAGCGGGGGGGCCGCAGATACGCAGTATTTT. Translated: CASSYSGGAADTQYF.